This passage covers 23 T cell receptor beta chains from one sample sequenced in a study of cytomegalovirus exposure and HLA in healthy donors. The PCR employed 60 Vbeta primers together with 13 Jbeta primers. Assay: immunoSEQ multiplex PCR; the TCRdb copy retains only in-frame clones and omits some. The sample yields 100,000 to 150,000 clones, around 8.5% seen once. Source material: PBMCs. These receptor sequences come from a man aged 35-49 years in good health and CMV-seronegative.

A few counts support this clone. CDR3 in amino acids: CASSFDRDNYEQYF. CDR3 DNA sequence: TGTGCCAGCAGCTTTGACCGGGACAACTACGAGCAGTACTTC. This chain joins TRBV9 and TRBJ2-7, with TRBD1 as a possible D gene (6 bases). The CDR3 runs to 14 residues. V was trimmed by 4 bases and J by 3 bases, leaving 14 bases between them. Germline values: CDR1 SGDLS, CDR2 YYNGEE.

This clone appeared a few times. This chain uses TRBV6-6 with TRBJ1-1, with TRBD1 identical over 7 bases. Per the germline V gene, CDR1 is MNHNY and CDR2 is SVGAGI (reference sequence). The CDR3 has 13 residues. V trimming: 10 bases; J trimming: 5 bases; junction bases outside the gene matches: 10. CDR3 in amino acids: CAIRTGLETEAFF. CDR3 sequence (DNA): TGTGCCATCCGGACAGGCCTAGAGACTGAAGCTTTCTTT.

This clone was observed a few times. The V call is TRBV14, the J call TRBJ1-1; D not certain. From germline, CDR1 is SGHDN and CDR2 FVKESK. The germline V and J ends were trimmed by 8 bases and 1 base, with 8 bases remaining between them. The CDR3 totals 12 residues. The CDR3 sequence: CASRLGNTEAFF. CDR3 in DNA: TGTGCCAGCCGGCTAGGGAACACTGAAGCTTTCTTT.

The genes are TRBV5-5 and TRBJ2-1; possibly TRBD1 for D (6 bases). Germline V lookup: CDR1 SGHKS, CDR2 YYEKEE (reference sequence). The V end was cut by 3 bases, the J end by 0 bases, with 10 bases between. The CDR3 totals 15 residues. CDR3 sequence (DNA): TGTGCCAGCAGCTGGGACACGAGCTCCTACAATGAGCAGTTCTTC. It translates to CASSWDTSSYNEQFF.

CDR3 nucleotides: TGTGCCAGCAGCTTGGGGCAGGGGGCCTACAATGAGCAGTTCTTC. Translation: CASSLGQGAYNEQFF. V and J are TRBV11-3 and TRBJ2-1; 7 positions agree with TRBD1. Germline trimming cut 3 bases from V and 2 bases from J; bases unmatched to any gene: 4. Per the germline V gene, CDR1 is SGHNT and CDR2 is YENEEA. The CDR3 totals 15 residues.

This chain joins TRBV27 and TRBJ2-5, with 10 bases fitting TRBD1. Trimming took 6 bases from V and 2 from J; bases not matched to a gene: 6. The germline V gene has CDR1 MNHEY and CDR2 SMNVEV (reference sequence). This CDR3 has 15 residues. The chain's CDR3 is CASSLPGQGQETQYF. The DNA of the CDR3 is TGTGCCAGCAGCTTGCCGGGACAGGGGCAAGAGACCCAGTACTTC.

This chain joins TRBV30 and TRBJ1-3, with TRBD1 as a possible D gene (5 bases). V lost 6 bases, J lost 3 bases, and 9 bases lay in between. Looked up from germline, CDR1 is GTSNPN and CDR2 is SVGIG (reference sequence). The CDR3 is 12 residues long. The CDR3 loop reads CACDRGGNTIYF. CDR3 nucleotides: TGTGCCTGTGACAGAGGTGGAAACACCATATATTTT.

The V gene is TRBV30, the J gene TRBJ2-6, with D hard to call. The CDR3 length is 14 residues. Germline V gene data show CDR1 as GTSNPN and CDR2 as SVGIG (reference sequence). Trimming stripped 2 bases from V and 4 bases from J, with 9 bases between. The CDR3 loop is CAWSNARGANVLTF. For the CDR3, the DNA is TGTGCCTGGAGTAACGCGCGAGGGGCCAACGTCCTGACTTTC.

The rearrangement links TRBV18 to TRBJ2-3, with D possibly matching TRBD1 (5 bases). The CDR3 extends over 21 amino acids. The germline V gene has CDR1 KGHSH and CDR2 LQKENI. V was clipped by 1 base and J by 2 bases, with 28 bases between them. The CDR3 region has the DNA TGTGCCAGCTCACCACTAACAGGAAGCACCATACCAAAAAAAAACACAGATACGCAGTATTTT. Translated, it gives CASSPLTGSTIPKKNTDTQYF. Looking up the rest from reference TRBV18 and TRBJ2-3 gives the full variable domain: NAGVMQNPRHLVRRRGQEARLRCSPMKGHSHVYWYRQLPEEGLKFMVYLQKENIIDESGMPKERFSAEFPKEGPSILRIQQVVRGDSAAYFCASSPLTGSTIPKKNTDTQYFGPGTRLTVL.

The V and J genes are TRBV9 and TRBJ2-7, with 10 bases that match TRBD2. CDR1 is SGDLS, CDR2 YYNGEE, per germline. Unmatched junction bases numbered 7, after V lost 3 bases and J lost 1 base. The CDR3 extends over 16 amino acids. The CDR3 reads CASSGEAGGTSYEQYF. Written as DNA, the CDR3 is TGTGCCAGCAGCGGGGAAGCGGGGGGGACATCCTACGAGCAGTACTTC.

This clone has a handful of counts. This chain links TRBV6-5 with TRBJ2-1; no clear D gene. Trimming cost V 5 bases and J 7 bases, with 12 bases left between them. The CDR3 has 13 amino acids. Germline loops: CDR1 MNHEY, CDR2 SVGAGI. CDR3 bases: TGTGCCAGCAGTACGGGTCCGTGGAATGAGCAGTTCTTC. This gives the protein CASSTGPWNEQFF.

This clone was found a few times. The V and J genes are TRBV5-1 and TRBJ2-6; D not resolved. Germline V lookup: CDR1 SGHRS, CDR2 YFSETQ. V was pared by 3 bases and J by 2 bases, with 18 bases between. The CDR3 totals 18 residues. CDR3 nucleotides: TGCGCCAGCAGCTCCCTGGGTGACACCAACCCTGGGGCCAACGTCCTGACTTTC. Protein sequence: CASSSLGDTNPGANVLTF.

The V and J genes are TRBV4-1 and TRBJ1-2; 9 bases match TRBD1. Germline lookup yields CDR1 MGHRA and CDR2 YSYEKL. Losses at the gene ends were 7 bases for V and 8 bases for J; bases not matched to a gene: 11. The CDR3 runs 14 residues. In DNA form, the CDR3 reads TGCGCCAGCAAACCTTTACAGGGGGCTGGAGGCTACACCTTC. The encoded protein is CASKPLQGAGGYTF.

This clone was counted only a few times. The rearrangement links TRBV6-1 to TRBJ1-3; D unresolved. Trimming took off 4 bases at V and 0 bases at J, with 16 bases between the two ends. This CDR3 region has 17 residues. Germline V gene data show CDR1 as MNHNS and CDR2 as SASEGT. The CDR3 reads CASSVTQMGSSGNTIYF. As DNA, the CDR3 is TGTGCCAGCAGTGTAACCCAAATGGGGAGCTCTGGAAACACCATATATTTT.

The chain uses TRBV11-2 and TRBJ1-1; no firm D call. CDR3 length equals 13 residues. Germline CDR1 is SGHAT and CDR2 is FQNNGV. V was trimmed by 1 base and J by 3 bases, leaving 6 bases between them. In DNA, the CDR3 is TGTGCCAGCAGCTTAGCACTGCACACTGAAGCTTTCTTT. Translation: CASSLALHTEAFF.

The chain combines TRBV4-2 with TRBJ2-3, with TRBD2 matching over 10 bases. The CDR3 has 15 amino acids. Per the germline V gene, CDR1 is LGHNA and CDR2 is YNFKEQ. The V gene end was trimmed by 1 base and the J gene end by 3 bases; junction bases not matched to a gene: 1. CDR3 sequence (DNA): TGTGCCAGCAGCCAAGGTAGCGGGGGGACAGATACGCAGTATTTT. Its protein product is CASSQGSGGTDTQYF.

This clone was found a few times. This sequence joins TRBV6-5 and TRBJ2-4, with 11 bases aligning to TRBD2. CDR1 and CDR2 (germline): MNHEY, SVGAGI. CDR3 length: 14 residues. J lost 8 bases, V lost 7 bases, and 7 bases had no gene match. CDR3 nucleotides: TGTGCCAGCAAATTTAGCGGGGGGGTGGACATTCAGTACTTC. The encoded protein is CASKFSGGVDIQYF.

This clone was seen more than once but under ten times. The chain combines TRBV6-1 with TRBJ2-7, with TRBD1 matching 7 bases. Looked up from germline, CDR1 is MNHNS and CDR2 is SASEGT. V dropped 4 bases and J dropped 0; count of bases not matched to a gene: 9. The CDR3 spans 16 residues. CDR3 in DNA: TGTGCCAGCAGTGGGGCGATCGGGACAGCCTCCTACGAGCAGTACTTC. Translated, it gives CASSGAIGTASYEQYF.

CDR3 bases: TGTGCCAGCAGCTCGGGACAGGAATATGGCTACACCTTC. It translates to CASSSGQEYGYTF. The J gene is TRBJ1-2, the V gene TRBV5-4; 8 nucleotides line up with TRBD1. Per germline, CDR1 SGHNT and CDR2 YYREEE (reference sequence). The length of the CDR3 is 13 residues. Germline trimming cut 3 bases from V and 5 bases from J; bases unmatched to any gene: 3.

This clone turned up a few times. This chain connects TRBV6-4 to TRBJ2-2; 8 positions agree with TRBD2. The CDR3 runs to 17 residues. V was pared by 6 bases and J by 6 bases, with 15 bases of the junction left unmatched. Germline V gene sequence: CDR1 MRHNA, CDR2 SNTAGT. CDR3 residues: CASSQPRRRGVAGELFF. CDR3 DNA: TGTGCCAGCAGCCAACCCAGACGGCGGGGGGTGGCCGGGGAGCTGTTTTTT.

A word on this clone: Different DNA sequences within this sample yield the same CDR3. This chain uses TRBV6-5 with TRBJ2-7; D is unclear. There are 13 residues in the CDR3. Trimming removed 1 base at V and 4 bases at J, with 8 bases between. Germline V gene lookup returns CDR1 MNHEY and CDR2 SVGAGI. In DNA, the CDR3 is TGTGCCAGCAGTTACTATGGAGAGTACGAGCAGTACTTC. Translated: CASSYYGEYEQYF.

This clone was seen a handful of times. This rearrangement joins TRBV15 to TRBJ1-6; 8 nucleotides align to TRBD1. The CDR3 totals 17 residues. With V trimmed by 0 bases and J by 8 bases, 9 bases remained unmatched. Per germline, CDR1 LNHNV and CDR2 YYDKDF (reference sequence). As DNA, the CDR3 is TGTGCCACCAGCAGAGATCGGAGGACAGGGCTCGATTCACCCCTCCACTTT. Amino acids: CATSRDRRTGLDSPLHF.

This clone was seen more than once but under ten times. V and J are TRBV19 and TRBJ1-5, with D maybe TRBD1 (5 bases). This CDR3 is built from 15 residues. Germline assignment: CDR1 LNHDA and CDR2 SQIVND (reference sequence). The V end was cut by 0 bases, the J end by 2 bases, with 8 bases between. DNA for the CDR3: TGTGCCAGTAGTATAGAGGGGCGCGGCAATCAGCCCCAGCATTTT. Translated, it gives CASSIEGRGNQPQHF.